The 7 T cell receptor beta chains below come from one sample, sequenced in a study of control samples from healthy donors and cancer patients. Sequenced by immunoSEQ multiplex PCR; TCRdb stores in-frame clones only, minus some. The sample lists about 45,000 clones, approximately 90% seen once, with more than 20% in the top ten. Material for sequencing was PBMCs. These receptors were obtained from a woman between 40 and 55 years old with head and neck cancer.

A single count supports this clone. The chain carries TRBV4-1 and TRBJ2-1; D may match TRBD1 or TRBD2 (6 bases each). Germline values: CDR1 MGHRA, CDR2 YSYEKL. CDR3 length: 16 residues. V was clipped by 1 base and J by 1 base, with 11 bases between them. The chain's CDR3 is CASSQGGRGSYNEQFF. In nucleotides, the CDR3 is TGCGCCAGCAGCCAAGGGGGGCGGGGTTCCTACAATGAGCAGTTCTTC.

The CDR3 sequence: CARSSCPGQPNTGELFF. The CDR3 region has the DNA TGTGCCAGAAGCTCCTGTCCGGGACAGCCCAACACCGGGGAGCTGTTTTTT. The chain recombines TRBV5-3 with TRBJ2-2; 7 nucleotides align to TRBD1. TRBV5-3 is reported as an ORF; its role is uncertain. The V gene end was trimmed by 3 bases and the J gene end by 2 bases; junction bases not matched to a gene: 10. This CDR3 spans 17 amino acids.

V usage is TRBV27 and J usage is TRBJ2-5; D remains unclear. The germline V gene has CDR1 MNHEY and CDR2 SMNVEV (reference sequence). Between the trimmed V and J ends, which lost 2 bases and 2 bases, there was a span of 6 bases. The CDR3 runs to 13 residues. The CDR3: CASSLRQQETQYF. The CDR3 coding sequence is TGTGCCAGCAGTTTAAGGCAGCAAGAGACCCAGTACTTC.

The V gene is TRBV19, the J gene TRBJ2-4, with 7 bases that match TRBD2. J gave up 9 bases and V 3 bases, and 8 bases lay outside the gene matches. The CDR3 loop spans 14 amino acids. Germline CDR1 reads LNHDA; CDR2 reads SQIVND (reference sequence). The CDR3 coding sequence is TGTGCCAGTAGTATCGCGGGAGCTATGGGCATTCAGTACTTC. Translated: CASSIAGAMGIQYF.

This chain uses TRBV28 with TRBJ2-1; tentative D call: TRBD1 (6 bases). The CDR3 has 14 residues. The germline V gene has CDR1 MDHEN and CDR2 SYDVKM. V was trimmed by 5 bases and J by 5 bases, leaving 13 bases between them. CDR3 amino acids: CASSPRGQNNEQFF. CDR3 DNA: TGTGCCAGCAGTCCCAGGGGCCAGAACAATGAGCAGTTCTTC.

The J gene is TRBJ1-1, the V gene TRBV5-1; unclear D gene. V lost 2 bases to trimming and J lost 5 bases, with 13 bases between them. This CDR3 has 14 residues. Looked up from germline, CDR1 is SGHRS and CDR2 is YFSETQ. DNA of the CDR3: TGCGCCAGCAGCTTTAGGCAGGAAAGGACTGAAGCTTTCTTT. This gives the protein CASSFRQERTEAFF.

CDR3 sequence: CASSVDPHLNTEAFF. The CDR3 DNA follows: TGTGCCAGCAGCGTAGACCCACACCTGAACACTGAAGCTTTCTTT. This chain connects TRBV9 to TRBJ1-1; D gene ambiguous. CDR3 length equals 15 residues. In germline, CDR1 is SGDLS, CDR2 YYNGEE. The V end was cut by 0 bases, the J end by 0 bases, with 9 bases between.